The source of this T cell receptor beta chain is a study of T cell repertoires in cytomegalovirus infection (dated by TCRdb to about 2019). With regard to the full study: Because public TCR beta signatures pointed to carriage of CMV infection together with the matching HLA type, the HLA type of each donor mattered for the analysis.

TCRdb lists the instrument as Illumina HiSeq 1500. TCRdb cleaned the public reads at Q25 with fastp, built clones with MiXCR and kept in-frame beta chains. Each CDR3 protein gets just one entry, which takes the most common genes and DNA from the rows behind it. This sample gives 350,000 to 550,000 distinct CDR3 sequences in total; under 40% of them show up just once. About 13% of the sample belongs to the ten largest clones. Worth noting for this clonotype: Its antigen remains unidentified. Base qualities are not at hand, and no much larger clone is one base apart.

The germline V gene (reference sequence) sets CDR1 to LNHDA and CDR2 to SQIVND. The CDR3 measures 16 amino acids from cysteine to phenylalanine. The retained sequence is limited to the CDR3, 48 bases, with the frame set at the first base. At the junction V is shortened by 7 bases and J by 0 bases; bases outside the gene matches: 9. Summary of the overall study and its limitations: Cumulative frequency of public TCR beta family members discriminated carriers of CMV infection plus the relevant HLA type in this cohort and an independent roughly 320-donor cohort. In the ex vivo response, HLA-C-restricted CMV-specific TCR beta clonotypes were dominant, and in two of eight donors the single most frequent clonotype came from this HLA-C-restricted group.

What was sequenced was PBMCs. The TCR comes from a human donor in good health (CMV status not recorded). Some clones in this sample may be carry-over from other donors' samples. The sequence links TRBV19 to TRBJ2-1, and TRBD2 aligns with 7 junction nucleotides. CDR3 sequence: CASTTTGGNSYNEQFF. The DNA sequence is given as TGTGCCAGTACCACGACGGGGGGAAACTCCTACAATGAGCAGTTCTTC.